These 22 T cell receptor beta chains came from one sample sequenced in a study of T cells in Graves' hyperthyroidism and ophthalmopathy. Amplified TCR beta CDR3 regions came from RNA transcripts. During a first-round RT-PCR of the TCR CDR3, the HTBI primer set was used. TCRdb called the multiplex PCR reads again in MiXCR, with one record for every CDR3 protein. Of approximately 870,000 distinct CDR3 sequences listed, about 38% are singletons. Sequenced sample: blood. The source is a man between 18 and 35 years old with Graves' hyperthyroidism.

Of note for this clonotype: This may be a read error, as it is one base from a much larger clone. The chain is built from TRBV10-3 and TRBJ1-1; D is unclear. Germline values: CDR1 ENHRY, CDR2 SYGVKD. The CDR3 totals 13 residues. CDR3: CASSYEANTEAFF. CDR3 in DNA: TGTGCCAGCAGTTACGAAGCGAACACTGAAGCTTTCTTT.

V usage is TRBV5-4 and J usage is TRBJ1-1; D possibly corresponds to TRBD1 (6 bases). Germline V gene lookup returns CDR1 SGHNT and CDR2 YYREEE (reference sequence). The CDR3 contains 15 residues. The V gene lost 3 bases and the J gene lost 0 bases, with 12 bases spanning the gap. The CDR3 sequence: CASSSRGAMNTEAFF. The CDR3 DNA follows: TGTGCCAGCAGCTCGCGGGGGGCCATGAACACTGAAGCTTTCTTT.

This chain joins TRBV9 and TRBJ1-2; TRBD1 agrees at 7 bases. The V segment lost 9 bases and the J segment 0 bases; nucleotides outside the gene matches: 5. CDR1 SGDLS and CDR2 YYNGEE come from the germline V gene. The CDR3 spans 13 residues. In DNA form, the CDR3 reads TGTGCCATCGCTACAGGGGCTAACTATGGCTACACCTTC. It is translated as CAIATGANYGYTF.

The V call is TRBV11-2, the J call TRBJ2-6; TRBD2 is a possible D gene (6 bases). The CDR3 consists of 18 residues. Germline CDR1 SGHAT, CDR2 FQNNGV. V dropped 0 bases and J dropped 0 bases, with 12 bases sitting between them. CDR3 amino acids: CASSLDLRGSSGANVLTF. The CDR3, as DNA: TGTGCCAGCAGCTTAGATCTCCGGGGGAGCTCTGGGGCCAACGTCCTGACTTTC.

The rearrangement uses TRBV7-8 and TRBJ1-1, with D hard to call. Between the trimmed V and J ends, which lost 6 bases and 3 bases, there was a span of 14 bases. This CDR3 has 14 amino acids. Germline V lookup: CDR1 SGHVS, CDR2 FQNEAQ. CDR3 DNA sequence: TGTGCCAGCAGTTTGTTCAGCACCTACACTGAAGCTTTCTTT. Residues: CASSLFSTYTEAFF.

This clonotype was observed many times. The chain joins TRBV7-2 to TRBJ2-7; TRBD1 or TRBD2 may be the D gene (5 bases each). Trimming shortened V by 5 bases and J by 2 bases, and 10 bases separated the two germline ends. The CDR3 is made up of 13 amino acids. Germline CDR1 and CDR2: SGHTA and FQGNSA. CDR3 region: CASSPTGPYEQYF. The CDR3 DNA reads as TGTGCCAGCAGCCCTACGGGACCCTACGAGCAGTACTTC.

This clonotype has at least ten counts. In nucleotides, the CDR3 is TGTGCCACCAGTTTATGGTCTAGGGGGGGAGGGGGCAATCAGCCCCAGCATTTT. Translating gives CATSLWSRGGGGNQPQHF. The chain recombines TRBV24-1 with TRBJ1-5; D perhaps matches TRBD1 (6 bases). The germline gives CDR1 KGHDR, CDR2 SFDVKD. The CDR3 runs 18 residues. V shed 6 bases and J shed 2 bases, with 22 bases lying between them.

At least ten counts were recorded for this clonotype. The rearrangement joins TRBV9 to TRBJ1-2, with 9 bases aligning to TRBD1. V was clipped by 4 bases and J by 8 bases; unmatched bases: 15. CDR1 is SGDLS, CDR2 YYNGEE, per germline. CDR3 length: 16 amino acids. CDR3 region: CASSRTGQGLPGGYTF. For the CDR3, the DNA is TGTGCCAGCAGCAGAACGGGACAGGGCCTACCTGGGGGCTACACCTTC.

The sample holds many counts of this clonotype. This chain uses TRBV9 with TRBJ2-5; TRBD2 agrees at 15 bases. This CDR3 has 17 amino acids. CDR1 is SGDLS and CDR2 is YYNGEE in the germline V gene. V shed 4 bases and J 4 bases; nucleotides not matched to a gene: 8. The CDR3 sequence is CASSTGLAGGPGETQYF. CDR3 nucleotides: TGTGCCAGCAGCACAGGACTAGCGGGAGGGCCAGGAGAGACCCAGTACTTC.

This clonotype was detected only a few times. This chain connects TRBV7-9 to TRBJ2-2; 9 nucleotides line up with TRBD2. With V trimmed by 3 bases and J by 6 bases, 8 bases remained unmatched. This CDR3 is built from 16 residues. Germline CDR1 and CDR2: SEHNR and FQNEAQ (reference sequence). Here the CDR3 reads CASSLGGTSRPGELFF. The DNA of the CDR3 is TGTGCCAGCAGCTTGGGTGGGACTAGCCGGCCCGGGGAGCTGTTTTTT.

The V gene is TRBV7-9, the J gene TRBJ2-2; no reliable D call. V was shortened by 5 bases and J by 0 bases, with 10 bases between the two germline ends. Per germline, CDR1 SEHNR and CDR2 FQNEAQ (reference sequence). The CDR3 sequence is 15 residues long. CDR3 amino acids: CASSKLATNTGELFF. The DNA of the CDR3 is TGTGCCAGCAGCAAGCTGGCCACGAACACCGGGGAGCTGTTTTTT.

The V call is TRBV12-3 or TRBV12-4, the J call TRBJ2-5, with 9 bases fitting TRBD2. The CDR3 spans 16 residues. With 3 bases clipped from V and 5 bases from J, the junction kept 10 bases outside the gene matches. CDR3 nucleotides: TGTGCCAGCAGTTTCTCCGTAGCGGGAGCTGGCGAGACCCAGTACTTC. Its protein is CASSFSVAGAGETQYF.

This clonotype was counted many times. J is TRBJ1-4 and V is TRBV19, with a possible D match to TRBD1 (6 bases). This CDR3 contains 15 residues. The V gene's germline CDR1 is LNHDA and CDR2 SQIVND (reference sequence). V gave up 7 bases and J gave up 7 bases, with 19 bases separating them. CDR3 sequence: CASIRRVGGTEKLFF. DNA for the CDR3: TGTGCCAGTATTCGACGAGTGGGGGGCACTGAAAAACTGTTTTTT.

The V call is TRBV29-1, the J call TRBJ1-2; D gene ambiguous. Trimming took off 8 bases at V and 8 bases at J, with 15 bases between the two ends. Germline V gene sequence: CDR1 SQVTM, CDR2 ANQGSEA. The CDR3 sequence is 11 residues long. CDR3 amino acids: CSSVEEGGYTF. CDR3 DNA: TGCAGCTCGGTAGAGGAGGGAGGCTACACCTTC.

Worth noting for this clonotype: With a much larger clone just one base away, this may be a read error. V gene TRBV14 combines with J gene TRBJ1-1; no definite D call. CDR1 is SGHDN and CDR2 is FVKESK in the germline V gene. This CDR3 has 15 residues. Trimming took 1 base from V and 1 from J, leaving 10 bases between them. The chain's CDR3 is CASSQALPPNTEAFF. CDR3 DNA: TGTGCCAGCAGCCAAGCCCTACCACCGAACACTGAAGCTTTCTTT.

The genes are TRBV7-2 and TRBJ2-2, with D uncertain. Germline V gives CDR1 SGHTA, CDR2 FQGNSA. V was clipped by 5 bases and J by 4 bases, with 14 bases between them. The CDR3 is 15 residues long. The CDR3 nucleotides read TGTGCCAGCAGCCCTTTGACCGCCGGCACCGGGGAGCTGTTTTTT. The encoded protein is CASSPLTAGTGELFF.

V gene TRBV2 combines with J gene TRBJ1-1; D remains unclear. In germline, CDR1 is SNHLY, CDR2 FYNNEI. There are 14 residues in the CDR3. With 5 bases removed from V and 8 bases from J, the gap between germline ends came to 18 bases. The CDR3 loop reads CASSTREHAAEAFF. DNA of the CDR3: TGTGCCAGCAGTACTCGGGAACATGCCGCAGAAGCTTTCTTT.

This clonotype has just a few counts. This sequence joins TRBV2 and TRBJ2-7; 9 nucleotides align to TRBD2. The CDR3 length is 16 residues. Germline V gene data show CDR1 as SNHLY and CDR2 as FYNNEI. V shed 0 bases, J shed 3 bases, and the junction held 6 bases outside the gene matches. The chain's CDR3 is CASSEAPSGIFYEQYF. The CDR3 DNA sequence: TGTGCCAGCAGTGAAGCCCCTAGCGGGATCTTCTACGAGCAGTACTTC.

This clonotype was recorded at least ten times. This chain's CDR3 is CSVRTSGSETQYF. The DNA for the CDR3 is TGCAGCGTGAGGACCTCAGGGAGCGAGACCCAGTACTTC. The gene calls are TRBV29-1 and TRBJ2-5, with D possibly being TRBD1 or TRBD2 (5 bases each). The CDR3 consists of 13 residues. Germline assignment: CDR1 SQVTM and CDR2 ANQGSEA. V dropped 6 bases and J dropped 5 bases, with 16 bases sitting between them.

The chain uses TRBV6-1 and TRBJ2-5; D ambiguous. Germline V gene sequence: CDR1 MNHNS, CDR2 SASEGT. The CDR3 runs to 12 residues. Deletions cut 3 bases from V and 5 bases from J, with 7 bases between. CDR3 nucleotide sequence: TGTGCCAGCAGTGATCCCTCGGAGACCCAGTACTTC. Encoded protein: CASSDPSETQYF.

The chain employs TRBV15 and TRBJ2-3, with 9 bases aligning to TRBD1. The CDR3 runs 16 residues. Germline values: CDR1 LNHNV, CDR2 YYDKDF (reference sequence). The V segment lost 5 bases and the J segment 8 bases; nucleotides outside the gene matches: 14. As DNA, the CDR3 is TGTGCCACCAGCCTCCAGGACAGGGGTGTTTCAGTTACGCAGTATTTT. The encoded protein is CATSLQDRGVSVTQYF.

On this clonotype: The junction and the germline gene differ at one end; a read error may be behind it. The chain couples TRBV7-2 to TRBJ1-1, with D unresolved. The length of the CDR3 is 15 residues. CDR1 and CDR2 (germline): SGHTA, FQGNSA. CDR3 DNA sequence: TGCGCCAGCAGCCAAGATGGGAGCGAACTCACTGAAGCTTTCTTT. This gives the protein CASSQDGSELTEAFF.